Below are 22 T cell receptor beta chains sequenced from a single sample in a study of control samples from healthy donors and cancer patients. Sequencing was performed with immunoSEQ multiplex PCR; in TCRdb, only in-frame clones are kept and a portion is missing. This table holds 150,000 to 200,000 clones, about 94% found once. The sequencing input was blood. The receptors were gathered from a woman in her forties in good health.

This chain links TRBV7-2 with TRBJ1-5, with D uncertain. The V gene lost 1 base and the J gene lost 6 bases, with 4 bases spanning the gap. The CDR3 covers 12 residues. Germline-derived CDR1 and CDR2 are SGHTA and FQGNSA. The chain's CDR3 is CASSLVAQPQHF. CDR3 DNA sequence: TGTGCCAGCAGCTTAGTTGCTCAGCCCCAGCATTTT.

This clone has a single count. The CDR3 nucleotides are TGCGCCAGCAGCCAAGAAGGGACGGCGGGGTTATTGTATTCACCCCTCCACTTT. This encodes CASSQEGTAGLLYSPLHF. V gene TRBV4-3 combines with J gene TRBJ1-6; D might be TRBD1 (5 bases). V lost 0 bases, J lost 8 bases, and 20 bases lay in between. In germline, CDR1 is LGHNA, CDR2 YSLEER. The CDR3 is made up of 18 amino acids.

This chain links TRBV7-2 with TRBJ1-1; possible D gene TRBD1, 6 bases. The CDR3 is 15 amino acids. The V gene lost 1 base and the J gene lost 5 bases, with 14 bases spanning the gap. The germline V gene encodes CDR1 SGHTA and CDR2 FQGNSA. As DNA, the CDR3 is TGTGCCAGCAGCTTAGTACAGGGTCGGAGGACTGAAGCTTTCTTT. This sequence encodes CASSLVQGRRTEAFF. Drawing the rest from reference TRBV7-2 and TRBJ1-1, the complete variable domain is GAGVSQSPSNKVTEKGKDVELRCDPISGHTALYWYRQSLGQGLEFLIYFQGNSAPDKSGLPSDRFSAERTGGSVSTLTIQRTQQEDSAVYLCASSLVQGRRTEAFFGQGTRLTVV.

Only one count was recorded for this clone. The chain uses TRBV7-2 and TRBJ2-7; D gene unclear. V was clipped by 3 bases and J by 5 bases, with 11 bases between them. Per germline, CDR1 SGHTA and CDR2 FQGNSA. CDR3 size: 13 residues. Here the CDR3 DNA reads TGTGCCAGCAGCTTTACCTCTCGACACGAGCAGTACTTC. It translates to CASSFTSRHEQYF.

The rearrangement links TRBV12-3 or TRBV12-4 to TRBJ1-1, with D hard to call. Trimming took 10 bases from V and 3 from J, leaving 15 bases between them. CDR3 length: 13 residues. The CDR3 sequence: CATNLGLDTEAFF. The CDR3, as DNA: TGTGCCACCAACCTGGGCCTAGACACTGAAGCTTTCTTT.

The chain is built from TRBV5-4 and TRBJ2-7, with a weak D call TRBD1 (6 bases). Germline-derived CDR1 and CDR2 are SGHNT and YYREEE (reference sequence). V was clipped by 2 bases and J by 4 bases, with 10 bases between them. The CDR3 extends over 13 amino acids. For the CDR3, the DNA is TGTGCCAGCAGCTTTTCAGGGGTATACGAGCAGTACTTC. Encoded protein: CASSFSGVYEQYF.

This clone has just one count. The V call is TRBV18, the J call TRBJ2-7, with TRBD1 matching 7 bases. The CDR3 has 15 amino acids. Germline CDR1 and CDR2: KGHSH and LQKENI. With 2 bases clipped from V and 4 bases from J, the junction kept 8 bases outside the gene matches. This CDR3 reads CASSPASGGAYEQYF. In nucleotides, the CDR3 is TGTGCCAGCTCACCAGCCTCAGGGGGTGCGTACGAGCAGTACTTC.

The genes are TRBV6-6 and TRBJ2-7; no firm D call. Trimming left V 6 bases short and J 3 bases short, with 9 bases between. Per germline, CDR1 MNHNY and CDR2 SVGAGI (reference sequence). There are 12 residues in the CDR3. The CDR3 sequence is CASSPGGYEQYF. The CDR3 nucleotides are TGTGCCAGCAGCCCCGGTGGCTACGAGCAGTACTTC.

The chain combines TRBV19 with TRBJ2-2, with unresolved D. V was trimmed by 3 bases and J by 10 bases, leaving 9 bases between them. Germline CDR1 LNHDA, CDR2 SQIVND (reference sequence). The CDR3 spans 12 residues. CDR3 DNA: TGTGCCAGTAGTATTTCACACCAGGAGCTGTTTTTT. It yields the protein CASSISHQELFF.

This chain links TRBV6-5 with TRBJ1-2; no definite D call. Germline lookup yields CDR1 MNHEY and CDR2 SVGAGI. V was shortened by 6 bases and J by 4 bases, with 12 bases between the two germline ends. There are 13 residues in the CDR3. CDR3 sequence: CASSLHQLYGYTF. For the CDR3, the DNA is TGTGCCAGCAGCCTACACCAGCTCTATGGCTACACCTTC.

The chain links TRBV6-5 to TRBJ1-5; tentative D call: TRBD1 (5 bases). The V end was cut by 6 bases, the J end by 3 bases, with 12 bases between. The CDR3 covers 14 residues. Germline V gives CDR1 MNHEY, CDR2 SVGAGI. The DNA of the CDR3 is TGTGCCAGCAGAGGTGACAGCATCAATCAGCCCCAGCATTTT. Amino acids: CASRGDSINQPQHF.

The chain employs TRBV20-1 and TRBJ2-1; 12 bases are a match to TRBD2. V shed 3 bases, J shed 6 bases, and the junction held 3 bases outside the gene matches. Germline values: CDR1 DFQATT, CDR2 SNEGSKA (reference sequence). The CDR3 totals 14 residues. The CDR3 DNA is TGCAGTGCTAGTAAGACTAGCGGGAGCAATGAGCAGTTCTTC. This sequence encodes CSASKTSGSNEQFF.

For this clone: In the same sample, other DNA sequences code for this CDR3. The genes are TRBV19 and TRBJ2-7; the match to TRBD1 covers 9 bases. This CDR3 region has 14 residues. The J segment lost 4 bases and the V segment lost 3 bases, leaving 4 bases of the junction unmatched. CDR1 is LNHDA and CDR2 is SQIVND in the germline V gene (reference sequence). The CDR3 loop is CASSMGTGTYEQYF. The CDR3 DNA sequence: TGTGCCAGTAGTATGGGGACAGGGACTTACGAGCAGTACTTC.

The chain recombines TRBV29-1 with TRBJ1-1; no reliable D call. Germline values: CDR1 SQVTM, CDR2 ANQGSEA. Trimming stripped 1 base from V and 5 bases from J, with 11 bases between. This CDR3 has 13 residues. In DNA form, the CDR3 reads TGCAGCGTTGAAGGGCGGCTTAGGACTGAAGCTTTCTTT. Encoded protein: CSVEGRLRTEAFF.

This clone was recorded a few times. The chain recombines TRBV6-6 with TRBJ1-2; no reliable D call. This CDR3 is built from 14 residues. V shed 4 bases and J shed 0 bases, with 9 bases lying between them. From germline, CDR1 is MNHNY and CDR2 SVGAGI (reference sequence). CDR3 nucleotide sequence: TGTGCCAGCAGTTCCGCACTGACTAACTATGGCTACACCTTC. Its protein is CASSSALTNYGYTF.

The rearrangement uses TRBV5-4 and TRBJ2-1, with a tentative D call TRBD2 (6 bases). There are 13 residues in the CDR3. The germline CDR1 and CDR2 sequences are SGHNT and YYREEE (reference sequence). Trimming cost V 3 bases and J 10 bases, with 14 bases left between them. The CDR3 region is CASSSQTSSEQFF. CDR3 in DNA: TGTGCCAGCAGCTCGCAAACTAGCAGCGAGCAGTTCTTC. Supplemented by reference TRBV5-4 and TRBJ2-1, the full variable domain reads ETGVTQSPTHLIKTRGQQVTLRCSSQSGHNTVSWYQQALGQGPQFIFQYYREEENGRGNFPPRFSGLQFPNYSSELNVNALELDDSALYLCASSSQTSSEQFFGPGTRLTVL.

This clone was detected only a few times. The V call is TRBV18, the J call TRBJ2-5; the D is unclear. The V end was cut by 2 bases, the J end by 3 bases, with 10 bases between. This CDR3 comprises 14 residues. The germline gives CDR1 KGHSH, CDR2 LQKENI. The CDR3 reads CASSPWTEKETQYF. CDR3 nucleotides: TGTGCCAGCTCACCATGGACGGAAAAAGAGACCCAGTACTTC.

The chain has TRBV7-8 and TRBJ2-5, with 11 bases identical to TRBD2. With 5 bases clipped from V and 4 bases from J, the junction kept 3 bases outside the gene matches. This CDR3 is built from 14 residues. From germline, CDR1 is SGHVS and CDR2 FQNEAQ. The CDR3: CASSRGTSGETQYF. The DNA for the CDR3 is TGTGCCAGCAGCCGAGGGACTAGCGGAGAGACCCAGTACTTC.

The V and J genes are TRBV27 and TRBJ2-7; D may correspond to TRBD1 or TRBD2 (5 bases each). This CDR3 region has 14 residues. V was shortened by 3 bases and J by 4 bases, with 13 bases between the two germline ends. The germline CDR1 and CDR2 sequences are MNHEY and SMNVEV (reference sequence). DNA of the CDR3: TGTGCCAGCAGTTTGGCAGGGACGGGGTACGAGCAGTACTTC. Translating it yields CASSLAGTGYEQYF.

J is TRBJ1-6 and V is TRBV9; no reliable D call. Germline values: CDR1 SGDLS, CDR2 YYNGEE. The CDR3 length is 15 residues. Trimming shortened V by 1 base and J by 8 bases, and 13 bases separated the two germline ends. The CDR3: CASSVRSSYDSPLHF. CDR3 coding DNA: TGTGCCAGCAGCGTACGCAGCTCCTACGATTCACCCCTCCACTTT.

This clone occurred once. Within the sample, other DNA sequences also encode this same CDR3. The chain joins TRBV29-1 to TRBJ2-7, with unresolved D. The V and J ends lost 2 bases and 2 bases respectively, with 4 bases between them. The CDR3 consists of 11 residues. Germline CDR1 reads SQVTM; CDR2 reads ANQGSEA. CDR3 residues: CSVERAYEQYF. The CDR3, as DNA: TGCAGCGTTGAAAGAGCCTACGAGCAGTACTTC.

The V and J genes are TRBV4-3 and TRBJ1-5; TRBD1 aligns across 7 bases. The CDR3 is 15 amino acids. V shed 0 bases, J shed 7 bases, and the junction held 6 bases outside the gene matches. Germline V gene data show CDR1 as LGHNA and CDR2 as YSLEER. The CDR3 is CASSQDRGGLQPQHF. The CDR3 bases are TGCGCCAGCAGCCAAGATAGAGGGGGCTTGCAGCCCCAGCATTTT.